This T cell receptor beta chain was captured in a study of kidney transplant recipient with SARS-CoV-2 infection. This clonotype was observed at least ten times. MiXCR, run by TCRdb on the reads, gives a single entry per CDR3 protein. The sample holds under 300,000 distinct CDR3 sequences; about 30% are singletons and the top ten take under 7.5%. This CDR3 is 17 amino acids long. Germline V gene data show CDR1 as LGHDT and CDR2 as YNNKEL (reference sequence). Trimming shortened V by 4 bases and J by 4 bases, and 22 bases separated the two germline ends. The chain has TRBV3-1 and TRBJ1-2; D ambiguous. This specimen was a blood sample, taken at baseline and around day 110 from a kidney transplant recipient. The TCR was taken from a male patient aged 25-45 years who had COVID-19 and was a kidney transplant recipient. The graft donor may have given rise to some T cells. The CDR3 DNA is TGTGCCAGCAGCCCCAGCGACACCCTTCGAAAGACCTATGGCTACACCTTC. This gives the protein CASSPSDTLRKTYGYTF.